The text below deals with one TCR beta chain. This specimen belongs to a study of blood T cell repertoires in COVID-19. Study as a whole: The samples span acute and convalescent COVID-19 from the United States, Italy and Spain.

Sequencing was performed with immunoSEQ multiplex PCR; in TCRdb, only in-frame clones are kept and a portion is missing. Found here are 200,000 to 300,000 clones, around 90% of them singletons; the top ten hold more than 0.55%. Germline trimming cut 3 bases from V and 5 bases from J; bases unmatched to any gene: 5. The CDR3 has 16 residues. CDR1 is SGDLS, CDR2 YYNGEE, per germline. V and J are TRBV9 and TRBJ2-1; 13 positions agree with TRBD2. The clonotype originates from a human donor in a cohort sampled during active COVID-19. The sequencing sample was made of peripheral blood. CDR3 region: CASSAPGLAGNNEQFF. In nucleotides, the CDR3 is TGTGCCAGCAGCGCCCCGGGACTAGCGGGGAACAATGAGCAGTTCTTC.